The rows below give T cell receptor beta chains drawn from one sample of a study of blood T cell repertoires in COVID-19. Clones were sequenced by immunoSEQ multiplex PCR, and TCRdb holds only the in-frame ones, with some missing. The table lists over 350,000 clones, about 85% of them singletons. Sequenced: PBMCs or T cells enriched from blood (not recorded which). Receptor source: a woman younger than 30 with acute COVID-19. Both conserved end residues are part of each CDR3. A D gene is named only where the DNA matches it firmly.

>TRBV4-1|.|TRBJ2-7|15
CASSHLLANSYEQYF
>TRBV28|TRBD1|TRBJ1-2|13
CASSRDRNYGYTF
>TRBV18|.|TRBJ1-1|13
CASSPEEGTEAFF
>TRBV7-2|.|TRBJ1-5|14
CASSSSVSNQPQHF
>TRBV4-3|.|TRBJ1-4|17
CASSQEWEGDWNEKLFF
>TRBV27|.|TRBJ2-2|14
CASSFQGNTGELFF
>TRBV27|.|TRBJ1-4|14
CASSFSTGNEKLFF
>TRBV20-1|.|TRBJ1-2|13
CSASGPDNYGYTF
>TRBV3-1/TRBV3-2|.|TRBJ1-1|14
CASSLDSRRTEAFF
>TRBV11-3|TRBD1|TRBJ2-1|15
CASSRTGGFISEQFF
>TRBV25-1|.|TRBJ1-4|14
CASSEIFEGEKLFF
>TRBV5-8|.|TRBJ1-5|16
CATGIGTGRGNQPQHF
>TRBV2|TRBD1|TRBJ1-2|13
CASRGDSHYGYTF
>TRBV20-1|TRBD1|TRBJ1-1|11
CSARAQGQGFF
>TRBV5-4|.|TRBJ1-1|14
CASSLDRRYTEAFF
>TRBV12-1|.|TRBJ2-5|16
CASSFGDRRSQETQYF
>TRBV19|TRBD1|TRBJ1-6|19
CASSIEQGARGSYNSPLHF
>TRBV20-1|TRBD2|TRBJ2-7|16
CSANDFAGGRIYEQYF
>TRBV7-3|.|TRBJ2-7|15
CASSPGASVSYEQYF
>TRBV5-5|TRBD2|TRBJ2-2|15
CASRLGLEIVGELFF
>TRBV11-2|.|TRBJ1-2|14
CASSKRDLDYGYTF
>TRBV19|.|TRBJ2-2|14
CASSQAAATGELFF
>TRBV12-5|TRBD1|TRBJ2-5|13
CASSQGAGETQYF
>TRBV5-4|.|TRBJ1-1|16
CASSSASTDGGTEAFF